The source of this TCR beta chain is a study of beta chain features in type 1 diabetes. About the study: Patients were similar to healthy donors in age and gender (as well as in cell yields).

V shed 0 bases and J 3 bases; nucleotides not matched to a gene: 2. The CDR3 has 15 residues. Germline V gene lookup returns CDR1 MGHRA and CDR2 YSYEKL. Study-wide findings and caveats: People with Type 1 diabetes carried modestly yet significantly shorter TCRB CDR3s in all four CD4+ subsets. TCRB rearrangement may or may not be influenced by HLA type; here this remained unresolved. Sequencing from cDNA could over-represent high-TCR-expressing cells.

In regard to this clone: No antigen is known for it.

A single heparinised draw of approximately 0.11 L on average was taken per donor. The authors reverse transcribed all of the isolated RNA, so sequencing captured expressed TCRB transcripts. Sequencing was performed with immunoSEQ multiplex PCR; in TCRdb, only in-frame clones are kept and a portion is missing. The sample lists roughly 250,000 clones, about a fifth occurring once. This clonotype was obtained from a woman aged 40 to 50 with type 1 diabetes. Source material: naive CD4+ T cells from blood. The J gene is TRBJ2-4, the V gene TRBV4-1; 7 bases are shared with TRBD2. The CDR3, as DNA: TGCGCCAGCAGCCAAGATGGGGGGGACAAAAACATTCAGTACTTC. It is translated as CASSQDGGDKNIQYF.